Each of the 24 T cell receptor beta chains below was sequenced from the same sample in a study of cytomegalovirus exposure and HLA in healthy donors. TCRdb's table, derived via immunoSEQ multiplex PCR, lists solely in-frame clones and lacks some. Of 95,000 to 120,000 clones listed, approximately 95% are singletons. The sample comprised PBMCs. These receptors were obtained from a woman aged 18-29 years in good health and CMV-seronegative.

The gene calls are TRBV28 and TRBJ2-3; no definite D call. The CDR3 consists of 15 residues. The V gene's germline CDR1 is MDHEN and CDR2 SYDVKM. Trimming left V 6 bases short and J 4 bases short, with 17 bases between. CDR3 DNA sequence: TGTGCCAGCAGCCAAAACGCAGGAATCGCAGATACGCAGTATTTT. Translated: CASSQNAGIADTQYF. Variable domain in full (rest from reference TRBV28 and TRBJ2-3): DVKVTQSSRYLVKRTGEKVFLECVQDMDHENMFWYRQDPGLGLRLIYFSYDVKMKEKGDIPEGYSVSREKKERFSLILESASTNQTSMYLCASSQNAGIADTQYFGPGTRLTVL.

The chain recombines TRBV11-3 with TRBJ2-7, with 8 bases lining up with TRBD2. Germline values: CDR1 SGHNT, CDR2 YENEEA. The ends lost 5 bases at V and 2 bases at J; junction bases unmatched: 5. The CDR3 sequence is 14 residues long. DNA for the CDR3: TGTGCCAGCAGCGAGCGGGGGCGACCCTACGAGCAGTACTTC. It translates to CASSERGRPYEQYF.

J is TRBJ2-7 and V is TRBV2; D is perhaps TRBD1 (6 bases). Trimming removed 7 bases at V and 4 bases at J, with 20 bases between. This CDR3 is 15 amino acids long. Germline V CDR1 and CDR2: SNHLY, FYNNEI. The CDR3 bases are TGTGCCAGCACCAGAACAGGGTCTCCCCTATACGAGCAGTACTTC. Translated, it gives CASTRTGSPLYEQYF.

The rearrangement uses TRBV25-1 and TRBJ1-5; unclear D gene. This CDR3 has 15 residues. Germline V gene sequence: CDR1 MGHDK, CDR2 SYGVNS. Trimming removed 1 base from V and 4 bases from J, with 11 bases in between. The CDR3 region has the DNA TGTGCCAGCAGTGAATTGGTAGCTATTAATCAGCCCCAGCATTTT. Its protein product is CASSELVAINQPQHF.

This rearrangement joins TRBV28 to TRBJ1-5; no definite D call. The CDR3 extends over 14 amino acids. The germline gives CDR1 MDHEN, CDR2 SYDVKM. V lost 2 bases, J lost 2 bases, and 7 bases lay in between. The CDR3 sequence: CASSLVTGNQPQHF. The CDR3 DNA sequence: TGTGCCAGCAGTTTAGTCACAGGCAATCAGCCCCAGCATTTT.

The chain combines TRBV5-4 with TRBJ2-5, with D perhaps TRBD1 (5 bases). The germline CDR1 and CDR2 sequences are SGHNT and YYREEE (reference sequence). The CDR3 spans 14 residues. V lost 3 bases to trimming and J lost 5 bases, with 14 bases between them. The CDR3 sequence: CASSSRESGETQYF. CDR3 coding DNA: TGTGCCAGCAGCTCACGAGAATCAGGGGAGACCCAGTACTTC.

The gene calls are TRBV7-6 and TRBJ2-7; 8 bases are shared with TRBD2. Germline V gives CDR1 SGHVS, CDR2 FNYEAQ. The CDR3 is made up of 15 amino acids. The trim removed 3 bases at V and 3 bases at J, leaving 7 bases unmatched. DNA of the CDR3: TGTGCCAGCAGCTTCGGGGGGGCTTTCAGCTACGAGCAGTACTTC. It yields the protein CASSFGGAFSYEQYF.

This chain uses TRBV5-1 with TRBJ2-1, with 12 bases lining up with TRBD1. CDR1 is SGHRS, CDR2 YFSETQ, per germline. There are 19 residues in the CDR3. The junction had 11 bases not matched to a gene; V was cut back by 4 bases and J by 0 bases. CDR3 region: CASSITGTGGPSSYNEQFF. The CDR3 DNA is TGCGCCAGCAGCATTACCGGGACAGGGGGCCCCAGCTCCTACAATGAGCAGTTCTTC.

This clone has only a few counts. The genes are TRBV4-2 and TRBJ2-1; 7 bases are shared with TRBD2. This CDR3 contains 15 residues. Per germline, CDR1 LGHNA and CDR2 YNFKEQ. The ends lost 1 base at V and 4 bases at J; junction bases unmatched: 4. CDR3 sequence reads: CASSQGSGEYNEQFF. CDR3 coding DNA: TGTGCCAGCAGCCAAGGCAGCGGGGAATACAATGAGCAGTTCTTC.

The gene calls are TRBV4-2 and TRBJ1-6; D unclear. The V end lost 0 bases, the J end lost 10 bases, and 13 bases lay between the germline ends. This CDR3 has 15 amino acids. Germline CDR1 is LGHNA and CDR2 is YNFKEQ. CDR3 coding DNA: TGTGCCAGCAGCCAAGAGTGGTTGGGGAGATCACCCCTCCACTTT. Residues: CASSQEWLGRSPLHF.

As concerns this clone: At the DNA level, this CDR3 is encoded by other sequences in the same sample as well. V and J are TRBV5-4 and TRBJ2-7; 8 nucleotides match TRBD1. V lost 4 bases to trimming and J lost 2 bases; unmatched junction nucleotides: 5. The CDR3 has 14 residues. Germline-derived CDR1 and CDR2 are SGHNT and YYREEE (reference sequence). The CDR3 is CASSPGTGTYEQYF. CDR3 bases: TGTGCCAGCAGCCCGGGGACAGGAACCTACGAGCAGTACTTC.

The gene calls are TRBV6-5 and TRBJ2-3; TRBD1 aligns across 8 bases. Germline CDR1 reads MNHEY; CDR2 reads SVGAGI. The trim removed 0 bases at V and 5 bases at J, leaving 4 bases unmatched. This CDR3 spans 15 amino acids. CDR3 protein: CASSYSDRGGDTQYF. CDR3 DNA sequence: TGTGCCAGCAGTTACTCAGACAGGGGCGGAGATACGCAGTATTTT.

The rearrangement links TRBV4-1 to TRBJ1-2; weak D call: TRBD1 (5 bases). Germline values: CDR1 MGHRA, CDR2 YSYEKL. V gave up 0 bases and J gave up 1 base, with 9 bases separating them. This CDR3 has 15 amino acids. This CDR3 reads CASSQDAQGNYGYTF. The CDR3 nucleotides read TGCGCCAGCAGCCAAGATGCCCAGGGTAACTATGGCTACACCTTC.

The chain links TRBV7-6 to TRBJ1-2, with D possibly matching TRBD1 (6 bases). Germline V gene lookup returns CDR1 SGHVS and CDR2 FNYEAQ. CDR3 length equals 14 residues. V was cut by 4 bases and J by 7 bases, with 16 bases left in between. In nucleotides, the CDR3 is TGTGCCAGCAGCTCACAACAGGGATGGCGTGGCTACACCTTC. Protein sequence: CASSSQQGWRGYTF.

This sequence joins TRBV5-1 and TRBJ2-7, with TRBD1 identical over 10 bases. The CDR3 runs 17 residues. CDR1 and CDR2 (germline): SGHRS, YFSETQ. V trimming: 4 bases; J trimming: 3 bases; junction bases outside the gene matches: 13. The CDR3 loop reads CASSPRPGDRGNYEQYF. DNA of the CDR3: TGCGCCAGCAGCCCCAGACCCGGGGACAGGGGAAACTACGAGCAGTACTTC.

This rearrangement joins TRBV14 to TRBJ1-2, with 8 bases that match TRBD1. V lost 4 bases to trimming and J lost 5 bases; unmatched junction nucleotides: 3. CDR1 is SGHDN, CDR2 FVKESK, per germline. CDR3 length equals 13 residues. CDR3 protein: CASSRDRNYGYTF. As DNA, the CDR3 is TGTGCCAGCAGCCGGGACAGGAATTATGGCTACACCTTC.

The chain uses TRBV9 and TRBJ2-1; 11 bases fit TRBD1. CDR3 length: 14 residues. V lost 7 bases to trimming and J lost 7 bases; unmatched junction nucleotides: 7. Germline-derived CDR1 and CDR2 are SGDLS and YYNGEE. CDR3 sequence reads: CASAPGQGVNEQFF. The DNA for the CDR3 is TGTGCCAGCGCACCGGGACAGGGGGTTAATGAGCAGTTCTTC.

The rearrangement uses TRBV5-4 and TRBJ1-6; weak D call: TRBD1 (6 bases). CDR3 length: 17 residues. Trimming left V 4 bases short and J 6 bases short, with 20 bases between. CDR1 is SGHNT, CDR2 YYREEE, per germline (reference sequence). This CDR3 reads CASSAPMAGVRNSPLHF. CDR3 DNA: TGTGCCAGCAGCGCCCCAATGGCAGGGGTCCGTAATTCACCCCTCCACTTT.

This chain links TRBV7-3 with TRBJ2-1; D is possibly TRBD2 (6 bases). The CDR3 loop spans 11 amino acids. CDR1 SGHTA and CDR2 FQGTGA come from the germline V gene. Trimming shortened V by 5 bases and J by 9 bases, and 8 bases separated the two germline ends. The CDR3: CASSLGGEQFF. The CDR3 nucleotides are TGTGCCAGCAGCCTGGGGGGTGAGCAGTTCTTC.

The chain links TRBV6-1 to TRBJ2-7; D may be TRBD1 (6 bases). This CDR3 is 15 amino acids long. The germline CDR1 and CDR2 sequences are MNHNS and SASEGT. V was clipped by 2 bases and J by 3 bases, with 14 bases between them. CDR3 in amino acids: CASSESRDRIYEQYF. The CDR3 bases are TGTGCCAGCAGTGAAAGTCGTGACAGGATCTACGAGCAGTACTTC.

A word on this clone: An end of the junction does not agree with germline; a read error may underlie this. J is TRBJ1-2 and V is TRBV6-5; 10 bases align to TRBD1. From germline, CDR1 is MNHEY and CDR2 SVGAGI. The CDR3 is 15 residues long. The CDR3 sequence is CASTPEGRDRGDRRF. CDR3 sequence (DNA): TGTGCCAGCACCCCAGAGGGGCGGGACAGGGGAGATCGCCGCTTC.

The rearrangement joins TRBV9 to TRBJ2-3, with TRBD2 identical over 7 bases. CDR3 size: 16 residues. The germline V gene encodes CDR1 SGDLS and CDR2 YYNGEE. V was clipped by 0 bases and J by 2 bases; unmatched bases: 6. The CDR3 nucleotides are TGTGCCAGCAGCGTAGGGCCAGCGGGGACCACAGATACGCAGTATTTT. This sequence encodes CASSVGPAGTTDTQYF.

V and J are TRBV2 and TRBJ2-6; tentative D call: TRBD2 (5 bases). Germline CDR1 SNHLY, CDR2 FYNNEI. V was shortened by 7 bases and J by 2 bases, with 9 bases between the two germline ends. There are 14 residues in the CDR3. DNA of the CDR3: TGTGCCAGCAAGACCGGGGCTGGGGCCAACGTCCTGACTTTC. Translating gives CASKTGAGANVLTF.

The chain joins TRBV28 to TRBJ1-6; D is possibly TRBD1 (6 bases). This CDR3 has 15 amino acids. CDR1 is MDHEN, CDR2 SYDVKM, per germline. The germline V and J ends were trimmed by 6 bases and 7 bases, with 16 bases remaining between them. The CDR3 is CASSPGVTPNSPLHF. The DNA of the CDR3 is TGTGCCAGCAGCCCAGGGGTCACCCCAAATTCACCCCTCCACTTT.